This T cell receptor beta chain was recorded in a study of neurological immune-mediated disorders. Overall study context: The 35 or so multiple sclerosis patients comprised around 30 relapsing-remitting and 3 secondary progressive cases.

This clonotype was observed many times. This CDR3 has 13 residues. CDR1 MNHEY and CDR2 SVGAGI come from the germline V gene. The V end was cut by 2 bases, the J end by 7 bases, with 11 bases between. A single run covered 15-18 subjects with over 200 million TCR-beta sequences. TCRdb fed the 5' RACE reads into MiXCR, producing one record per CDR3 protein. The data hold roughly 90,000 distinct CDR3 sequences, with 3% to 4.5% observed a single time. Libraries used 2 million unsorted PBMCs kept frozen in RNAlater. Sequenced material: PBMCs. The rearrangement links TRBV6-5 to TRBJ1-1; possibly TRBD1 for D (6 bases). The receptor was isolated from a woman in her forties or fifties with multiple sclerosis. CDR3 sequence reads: CASSYRTVGEAFF. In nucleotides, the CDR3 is TGTGCCAGCAGTTACAGGACAGTCGGTGAAGCTTTCTTT.